This entry features one T cell receptor (beta chain) sequence. The CDR3 length is 14 residues. Germline CDR1 reads LGHDT; CDR2 reads YNNKEL (reference sequence). V shed 4 bases and J 7 bases; nucleotides not matched to a gene: 6. MiXCR, run by TCRdb on the RT-PCR reads, gives a single entry per CDR3 protein. This table has hundreds of thousands of distinct CDR3 sequences, approximately 15% appearing once. J is TRBJ2-1 and V is TRBV3-1; 8 bases match TRBD2. The receptor comes from a female donor in good health, serving as a healthy control. Source material: memory CD4+ T cells from blood. The CDR3 DNA is TGTGCCAGCAGCCGTCCCGGGAGGGGGAATGAGCAGTTCTTC. It yields the protein CASSRPGRGNEQFF.